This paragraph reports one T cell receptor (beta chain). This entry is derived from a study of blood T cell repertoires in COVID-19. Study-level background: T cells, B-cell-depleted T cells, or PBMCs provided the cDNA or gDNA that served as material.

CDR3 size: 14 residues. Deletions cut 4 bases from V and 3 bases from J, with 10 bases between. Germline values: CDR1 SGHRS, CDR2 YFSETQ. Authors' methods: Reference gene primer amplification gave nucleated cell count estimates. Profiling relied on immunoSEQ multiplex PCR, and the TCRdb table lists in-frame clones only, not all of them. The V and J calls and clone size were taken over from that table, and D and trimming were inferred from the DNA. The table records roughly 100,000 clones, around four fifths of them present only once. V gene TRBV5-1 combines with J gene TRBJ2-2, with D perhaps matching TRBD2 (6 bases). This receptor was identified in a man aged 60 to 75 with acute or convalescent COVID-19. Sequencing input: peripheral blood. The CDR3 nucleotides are TGCGCCAGCAGCCCCGGGGGTCACACCGGGGAGCTGTTTTTT. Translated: CASSPGGHTGELFF.